Sequencing of this TCR beta chain was carried out in a study of cytomegalovirus exposure and HLA in healthy donors. Use of 60 Vbeta and 13 Jbeta primers characterized the PCR. This table comes from immunoSEQ multiplex PCR, and its TCRdb copy is limited to in-frame clones, with some not included. The data contain approximately 190,000 clones, 82% of them singletons. Healthy bone marrow donors made up the donors. The germline CDR1 and CDR2 sequences are KGHSH and LQKENI. V trimming: 3 bases; J trimming: 3 bases; junction bases outside the gene matches: 6. The CDR3 sequence is 15 residues long. The V call is TRBV18, the J call TRBJ2-7, with 9 nucleotides matching TRBD2. The TCR originated in a boy between 2 and 15 years old in good health and CMV-seronegative. Sequencing was performed on PBMCs. CDR3 amino acids: CASSPYLAGNYEQYF. As DNA, the CDR3 is TGTGCCAGCTCACCCTACCTAGCGGGGAACTACGAGCAGTACTTC.